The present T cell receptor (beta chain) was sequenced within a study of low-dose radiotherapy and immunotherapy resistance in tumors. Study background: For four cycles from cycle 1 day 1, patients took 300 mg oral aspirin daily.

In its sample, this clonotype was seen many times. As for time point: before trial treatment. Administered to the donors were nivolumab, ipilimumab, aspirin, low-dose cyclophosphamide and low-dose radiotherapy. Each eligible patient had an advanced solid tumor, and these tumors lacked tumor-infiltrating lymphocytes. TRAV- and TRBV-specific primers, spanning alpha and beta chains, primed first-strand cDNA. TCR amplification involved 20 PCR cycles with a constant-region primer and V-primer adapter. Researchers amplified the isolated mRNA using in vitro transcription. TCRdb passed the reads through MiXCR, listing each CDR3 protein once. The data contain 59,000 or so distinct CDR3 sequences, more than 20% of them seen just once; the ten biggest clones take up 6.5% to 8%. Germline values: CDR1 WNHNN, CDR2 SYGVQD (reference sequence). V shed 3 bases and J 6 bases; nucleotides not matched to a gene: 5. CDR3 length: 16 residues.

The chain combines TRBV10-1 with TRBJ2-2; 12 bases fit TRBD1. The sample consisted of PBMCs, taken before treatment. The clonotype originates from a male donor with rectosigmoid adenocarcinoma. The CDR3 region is CASSDPGTGGSGELFF. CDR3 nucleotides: TGCGCCAGCAGTGACCCCGGGACAGGGGGCTCCGGGGAGCTGTTTTTT.